This paragraph covers one T cell receptor (beta chain) sequence. This clonotype was observed many times. It has no known antigen specificity. One base away there is no much larger clone; base qualities are not given. The data belong to a study of CD8 T cells in ankylosing spondylitis (dated by TCRdb to 2017 to 2019). Study-level background: The study set out to find disease-linked TCR variants by profiling T cell receptor beta repertoires in ankylosing spondylitis patients and healthy donors. The full study cohort was made up of roughly 25 ankylosing spondylitis patients and around 100 healthy donors. Peripheral blood samples were taken, and synovial fluid was additionally collected from ankylosing spondylitis patients. Summary of the overall study and its limitations: A CD8+ phenotype was shown by the disease-linked clones, which were found at relatively low frequencies in peripheral blood. Blood from ankylosing spondylitis patients appeared to be characterized by a TCR beta motif composed of roughly eight highly homologous amino acid variants. The disease-linked clones were reported as significantly enriched in matched synovial fluid samples from ankylosing spondylitis patients. Some of the motif variants had been reported before in the synovial fluid and blood of reactive arthritis patients, a finding that suggests common disease-initiation mechanisms.

Instrument used: Illumina HiSeq 2500. Quantitative 5'-RACE with molecular barcodes was used to prepare TCR beta libraries. As for the authors' bioinformatics: To identify disease-linked TCR variants, a new computational method was used, one built on a probabilistic model of VDJ rearrangement. TCRdb ran its own pipeline on the public reads, namely fastp trimming at Q25 and MiXCR clone calling, and kept in-frame beta chains. Rows are unified per CDR3 protein, each entry keeping the most common DNA and genes. These V and J calls are TCRdb output, not the study's own analysis. The sample data list 200,000 to 250,000 distinct CDR3 sequences, and around 7.9% of these were observed just once. More than 13% of the sample is in the top ten clones. Sequencing was carried out using blood, either unsorted or a sorted T cell fraction (not recorded which). The source is a male donor with ankylosing spondylitis.

CDR3 loop: CASSLGLDEQYF. The nucleotide sequence is TGTGCCAGCAGCTTAGGATTGGACGAGCAGTACTTC. Recombination joined TRBV7-9 with TRBJ2-7; the D gene assignment is ambiguous. The CDR3 has 12 amino acids, counting the end cysteine and phenylalanine. The only DNA kept is the CDR3, 36 bases in frame from the first base. The germline V gene (reference sequence) sets CDR1 to SEHNR and CDR2 to FQNEAQ. Between the V and J ends, shortened by 1 base and 5 bases respectively, the junction contains 6 bases.